This TCR beta chain was obtained from a study of blood T cell repertoires in COVID-19. Germline V gene sequence: CDR1 MNHEY, CDR2 SMNVEV (reference sequence). CDR3 length: 14 residues. Trimming removed 6 bases from V and 3 bases from J; junction bases left unmatched: 5. The protocol was immunoSEQ multiplex PCR, while the TCRdb copy is restricted to in-frame clones and leaves out a portion. The table records around 260,000 clones, 80% to 90% of them present only once. Sequencing was done on a sample of peripheral blood. The chain has TRBV27 and TRBJ1-5; 7 bases fit TRBD1. The TCR originated in a woman aged 50 to 60 with acute or convalescent COVID-19. CDR3 sequence: CASSPGQINQPQHF. The CDR3 nucleotides are TGTGCCAGCAGCCCGGGACAGATCAATCAGCCCCAGCATTTT.